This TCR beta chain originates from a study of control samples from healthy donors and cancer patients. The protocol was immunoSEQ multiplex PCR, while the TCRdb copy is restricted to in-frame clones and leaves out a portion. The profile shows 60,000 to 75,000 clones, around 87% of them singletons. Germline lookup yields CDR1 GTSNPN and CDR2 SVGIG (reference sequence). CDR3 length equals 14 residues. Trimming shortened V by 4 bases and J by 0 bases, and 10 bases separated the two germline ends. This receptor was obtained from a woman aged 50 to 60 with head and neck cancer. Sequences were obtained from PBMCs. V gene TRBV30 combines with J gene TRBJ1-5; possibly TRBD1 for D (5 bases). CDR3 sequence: CAWKRGYSNQPQHF. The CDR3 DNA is TGTGCCTGGAAGAGGGGATATAGCAATCAGCCCCAGCATTTT. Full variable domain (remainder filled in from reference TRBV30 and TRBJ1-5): SQTIHQWPATLVQPVGSPLSLECTVEGTSNPNLYWYRQAAGRGLQLLFYSVGIGQISSEVPQNLSASRPQDRQFILSSKKLLLSDSGFYLCAWKRGYSNQPQHFGDGTRLSIL.